The entry that follows covers one T cell receptor (beta chain) sequence. Its antigen remains undetermined. No much larger clonotype is one base removed from it; base qualities were not supplied. These data are taken from a study of OX40 agonist ivuxolimab in advanced cancers. Regarding the study in general: Ivuxolimab was a fully human IgG2 agonistic monoclonal antibody targeting the costimulatory receptor OX40 (CD134). Peripheral TCRbeta sequencing was intended to test whether TCR sequence diversity was altered and clonal T-cell expansion was caused by ivuxolimab. The paper describes the monotherapy dose-escalation part (N ≈ 49 patients) of the phase I trial of ivuxolimab. In the dose-escalation cohort, 75% to 90% of patients were male, and the mean age was 60 years with a range of roughly 23 to 79. Partial responses occurred in three dose-escalation patients: two with cutaneous melanoma and one with hepatocellular carcinoma. Of the approximately 54 patients in dose escalation, approximately 20 had hepatocellular carcinoma, about 15 had melanoma, 9 had renal cell carcinoma and 9 had head and neck cancer. Patients were allowed to have had prior anti-PD-1, anti-PD-L1 or anti-CTLA-4 therapy, and roughly two fifths of the dose-escalation patients had been treated with checkpoint inhibitors. Intravenous ivuxolimab was administered to patients every 2 weeks at six dose levels: 0.01, 0.1, 0.3, 1.5, 3 and 10 mg/kg. What the authors observed across the whole study: Partial responders in the 0.1-3.0 mg/kg groups had among the lowest normalized peripheral clonal expansion, especially among CD8+ T cells. After ivuxolimab, more expanded clones were found on average in CD8+ T cells than in CD4+ T cells. Antigen specificity was not determined for the clonally expanded peripheral T cells. Low levels of normalized T-cell clonal expansion were also seen in some patients who did not respond. At doses of 0.1 to 3.0 mg/kg, clonal expansion of both CD4+ and CD8+ T cells in blood was seen between baseline and week 6.

To sequence the TCRbeta CDR3 region, genomic DNA was isolated from the sorted cells. The immunoSEQ Assay was used to sequence the TCRbeta CDR3 regions. Not all clones reach the TCRdb copy of this immuneACCESS table, which keeps in-frame sequences only. Checked studies attribute under half of the gap to unresolved V genes and leave the rest unexplained. The sample records approximately 70,000 clones, roughly 89% of which are singletons. Around 0.8% of the sample is held by the ten biggest clonotypes. Trimming takes 3 bases from V and 1 base from J, and the germline ends sit 12 bases apart. Sequences MGHRA (CDR1) and YSYEKL (CDR2) are obtained from the germline V gene. Spanning cysteine to phenylalanine, the CDR3 consists of 15 amino acids. Left in the record is the CDR3 DNA by itself, 45 bases read in frame from the first base. The trial excluded patients who had a history of autoimmune disease or who were on systemic immunosuppression. Peripheral blood for TCR sequencing was collected from all dose cohorts at baseline, on cycle 4 day 1, and on cycle 7 day 1. Samples were obtained from an open-label, multicenter, first-in-human phase I dose-escalation trial of ivuxolimab. The trial enrolled adults with locally advanced or metastatic head and neck squamous cell, hepatocellular, melanoma or renal cell carcinoma. CD4+ and CD8+ T cells were sorted separately from peripheral blood before TCR sequencing.

The sequenced sample was CD4+ or CD8+ T cells sorted from blood, obtained in a trial of the OX40 agonist ivuxolimab. The clonotype comes from an adult with an advanced solid tumor such as melanoma, head and neck, liver or kidney cancer. This sequence uses TRBV4-1 and TRBJ1-1; the D region possibly corresponds to TRBD1 (6 bases align). The nucleotide sequence is given as TGCGCCAGCAGCCAGCTAACGACAGGGAACACTGAAGCTTTCTTT. Translated, this gives CASSQLTTGNTEAFF.